The clone carrying this TCR beta chain has only a few counts. The sample comes from a study of blood T cell repertoires in COVID-19. As for the study in general: Italy, Spain and the United States were the sources of the convalescent and acute COVID-19 samples. From T cells, B-cell-depleted T cells, or PBMCs came the material, which was cDNA or gDNA.

CDR1 and CDR2 (germline): GTSNPN, SVGIG (reference sequence). CDR3 size: 15 residues. Trimming took off 3 bases at V and 0 bases at J, with 12 bases between the two ends. As handled by the study authors: From reference gene primer amplification, estimates of nucleated cell counts were derived. Sequencing used immunoSEQ multiplex PCR; TCRdb keeps in-frame clones, though not all of them. Clone size and the V and J calls come from that table; the DNA yielded D and trimming. The sample has 300,000 to 400,000 clones, around 84% seen once. This clonotype was obtained from a human donor in a cohort sampled during active COVID-19. The rearrangement uses TRBV30 and TRBJ2-1; the D gene is possibly TRBD2 (6 bases). The sample consisted of peripheral blood. The CDR3 loop reads CAWRGGPSSYNEQFF. The CDR3 coding sequence is TGTGCCTGGAGGGGAGGACCGAGCTCCTACAATGAGCAGTTCTTC.